This TCR beta chain was captured in a study of blood T cells in healthy people across ages. The J segment lost 5 bases and the V segment lost 8 bases, leaving 10 bases of the junction unmatched. Germline CDR1 and CDR2: MNHEY and SVGEGT. The CDR3 length is 15 residues. Sample donors were healthy Caucasian individuals that came from Russia, aged 6 to 90. Isolation per sample recovered at least 6 million PBMCs. A second PCR, run for about 7 to 11 cycles, used a sample-barcoded 5' primer plus a J-beta primer mix. TCRdb redid the calling of the 5' RACE reads with MiXCR, one entry per CDR3 protein. The table has hundreds of thousands of distinct CDR3 sequences, roughly half seen once.

Sequencing was done on a sample of blood. The chain uses TRBV6-2 or TRBV6-3 and TRBJ2-3; 10 bases agree with TRBD2. This sequence was found in a woman over 75 in good health. CDR3 DNA: TGTGCCAGCGCCAGCGGGAGGGCGGGGTTAGATACGCAGTATTTT. Translation gives CASASGRAGLDTQYF.